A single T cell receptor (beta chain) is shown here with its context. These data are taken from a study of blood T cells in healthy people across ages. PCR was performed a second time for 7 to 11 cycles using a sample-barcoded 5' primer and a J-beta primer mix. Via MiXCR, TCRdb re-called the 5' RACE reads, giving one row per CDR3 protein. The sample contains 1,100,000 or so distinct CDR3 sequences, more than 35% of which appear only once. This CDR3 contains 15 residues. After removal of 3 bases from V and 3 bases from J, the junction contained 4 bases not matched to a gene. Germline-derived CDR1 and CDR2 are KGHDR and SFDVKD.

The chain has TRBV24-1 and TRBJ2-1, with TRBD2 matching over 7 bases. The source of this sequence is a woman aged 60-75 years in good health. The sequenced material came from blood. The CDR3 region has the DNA TGTGCCACCAGTGATGGCGGGAGTTTCTACAATGAGCAGTTCTTC. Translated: CATSDGGSFYNEQFF.